The 24 T cell receptor beta chains in this list originate from one sample, sequenced in a study of T cell responses to AZD1222 COVID-19 vaccine. Here immunoSEQ multiplex PCR was the method, and the copy in TCRdb shows in-frame clones only, minus some. The sample gives 75,000 to 95,000 clones, approximately 89% of which show up once; approximately 5% is in the top ten. The material was peripheral blood, obtained 28 days after the second AZD1222 dose. The receptors here all came from an adult who received the AZD1222 COVID-19 vaccine.

The rearrangement joins TRBV5-1 to TRBJ2-7, with 9 bases fitting TRBD2. Unmatched junction bases numbered 11, after V lost 7 bases and J lost 6 bases. The CDR3 sequence is 14 residues long. Germline assignment: CDR1 SGHRS and CDR2 YFSETQ. CDR3 in DNA: TGCGCCAGCGCACCGACTAGCGGTCTCTTCGAGCAGTACTTC. Its translation is CASAPTSGLFEQYF.

The genes are TRBV4-1 and TRBJ2-4, with 10 bases aligning to TRBD2. The CDR3 has 18 amino acids. The germline gives CDR1 MGHRA, CDR2 YSYEKL. With V trimmed by 4 bases and J by 6 bases, 15 bases remained unmatched. CDR3 in DNA: TGCGCCAGCAGCCCCGGTGGTAGCGGGGGGCCTTACGGAAACATTCAGTACTTC. Translated: CASSPGGSGGPYGNIQYF.

This clone was observed a handful of times. This rearrangement joins TRBV5-1 to TRBJ1-2; no clear D gene. V lost 0 bases, J lost 6 bases, and 12 bases lay in between. The CDR3 covers 14 residues. Germline V gene lookup returns CDR1 SGHRS and CDR2 YFSETQ. CDR3 region: CASSLAQEGDGYTF. In nucleotides, the CDR3 is TGCGCCAGCAGCTTGGCCCAGGAGGGAGATGGCTACACCTTC.

This clone has only a few counts. The gene calls are TRBV2 and TRBJ1-1; no definite D call. The length of the CDR3 is 14 residues. With 3 bases removed from V and 1 base from J, the gap between germline ends came to 9 bases. Germline CDR1 and CDR2: SNHLY and FYNNEI. The CDR3 reads CASSDHNRNTEAFF. CDR3 nucleotides: TGTGCCAGCAGTGACCACAACAGGAACACTGAAGCTTTCTTT.

This chain links TRBV27 with TRBJ1-5; D remains unclear. The CDR3 loop spans 12 amino acids. The germline gives CDR1 MNHEY, CDR2 SMNVEV (reference sequence). V was shortened by 3 bases and J by 4 bases, with 4 bases between the two germline ends. The CDR3 is CASSFVNQPQHF. CDR3 sequence (DNA): TGTGCCAGCAGTTTTGTTAATCAGCCCCAGCATTTT.

This chain connects TRBV2 to TRBJ2-7, with TRBD2 identical over 7 bases. The CDR3 is 15 residues long. V gave up 2 bases and J gave up 3 bases; unmatched junction bases: 7. The V gene's germline CDR1 is SNHLY and CDR2 FYNNEI. CDR3 bases: TGTGCCAGCAGTGAAAATGGTGGGGGGGTCTACGAGCAGTACTTC. It codes for CASSENGGGVYEQYF.

The chain recombines TRBV7-6 with TRBJ2-2; D gene ambiguous. CDR3 size: 14 residues. CDR1 is SGHVS and CDR2 is FNYEAQ in the germline V gene. Trimming left V 4 bases short and J 4 bases short, with 10 bases between. CDR3 coding DNA: TGTGCCAGCAGCTATTCGTCGGGCACCGGGGAGCTGTTTTTT. It encodes CASSYSSGTGELFF.

This clone appeared a single time. The chain carries TRBV6-5 and TRBJ2-7; D is ambiguous. The CDR3 is 13 amino acids. Germline CDR1 and CDR2: MNHEY and SVGAGI. The CDR3 DNA sequence: TGTGTCATACTGAACGGTCTCGGATACGAGCAGTACTTC. As protein: CVILNGLGYEQYF.

The chain employs TRBV20-1 and TRBJ1-5, with unresolved D. The CDR3 totals 12 residues. Germline V gene data show CDR1 as DFQATT and CDR2 as SNEGSKA (reference sequence). V was cut by 3 bases and J by 1 base, with 4 bases left in between. CDR3 amino acids: CSASKSNQPQHF. The CDR3 nucleotides are TGCAGTGCTAGTAAAAGCAATCAGCCCCAGCATTTT.

The rearrangement uses TRBV18 and TRBJ2-2, with 10 bases matching TRBD2. CDR3 length equals 17 residues. After removal of 2 bases from V and 0 bases from J, the junction contained 3 bases not matched to a gene. Germline CDR1 reads KGHSH; CDR2 reads LQKENI. The CDR3 protein is CASSPVAGGANTGELFF. CDR3 nucleotides: TGTGCCAGCTCACCAGTAGCGGGGGGCGCGAACACCGGGGAGCTGTTTTTT.

The chain carries TRBV6-5 and TRBJ2-7; 8 nucleotides agree with TRBD1. Germline assignment: CDR1 MNHEY and CDR2 SVGAGI. The trim removed 6 bases at V and 1 base at J, leaving 5 bases unmatched. CDR3 length: 14 amino acids. The CDR3 region is CASRTGTGSYEQYF. DNA of the CDR3: TGTGCCAGCAGAACCGGGACAGGTTCCTACGAGCAGTACTTC.

The rearrangement joins TRBV6-5 to TRBJ1-3; D is undetermined. CDR1 is MNHEY, CDR2 SVGAGI, per germline. V was trimmed by 8 bases and J by 4 bases, leaving 12 bases between them. The CDR3 has 13 residues. For the CDR3, the DNA is TGTGCCAGCTCTTCGGGTTCCGGAAACACCATATATTTT. Translating it yields CASSSGSGNTIYF.

In its sample, this clone was seen once. The V gene is TRBV27, the J gene TRBJ2-7; maybe TRBD2 (5 bases). Germline values: CDR1 MNHEY, CDR2 SMNVEV (reference sequence). The CDR3 sequence is 13 residues long. V was cut by 0 bases and J by 3 bases, with 6 bases left in between. CDR3 sequence reads: CASSLSSGYEQYF. The CDR3 DNA reads TGTGCCAGCAGTTTATCAAGCGGCTACGAGCAGTACTTC.

This clone was observed a handful of times. The V and J genes are TRBV2 and TRBJ2-7; tentatively, D is TRBD1 (5 bases). CDR1 and CDR2 from the germline V gene are SNHLY and FYNNEI. The CDR3 runs 13 residues. Trimming removed 4 bases from V and 3 bases from J, with 10 bases in between. In DNA form, the CDR3 reads TGTGCCAGCAGTGTAGGGGAAGACTACGAGCAGTACTTC. It specifies CASSVGEDYEQYF.

The chain combines TRBV4-1 with TRBJ2-4, with D perhaps TRBD2 (5 bases). V was trimmed by 0 bases and J by 8 bases, leaving 14 bases between them. CDR3 length: 15 residues. Germline V gene data show CDR1 as MGHRA and CDR2 as YSYEKL. CDR3 loop: CASSQEVRGSDIQYF. CDR3 sequence (DNA): TGCGCCAGCAGCCAAGAAGTTCGGGGTTCAGACATTCAGTACTTC.

CDR3 DNA: TGTGCCAGCAGCCAATTGCCGGTCACGGGAGAAGGCTACACCTTC. It translates to CASSQLPVTGEGYTF. J is TRBJ1-2 and V is TRBV3-1 (or the pseudogene TRBV3-2); D gene uncertain. The CDR3 has 15 residues. The V end lost 2 bases, the J end lost 8 bases, and 18 bases lay between the germline ends. Per the germline V gene, CDR1 is LGHDT and CDR2 is YNNKEL (reference sequence).

The chain is built from TRBV7-2 and TRBJ2-2; no definite D call. Trimming stripped 4 bases from V and 2 bases from J, with 11 bases between. Germline lookup yields CDR1 SGHTA and CDR2 FQGNSA. CDR3 length equals 15 residues. The CDR3 coding sequence is TGTGCCAGCAGCTCCCAATCCTATAACACCGGGGAGCTGTTTTTT. This codes for CASSSQSYNTGELFF.

This chain connects TRBV7-2 to TRBJ2-2; tentatively, D is TRBD1 (7 bases). Germline CDR1 is SGHTA and CDR2 is FQGNSA. This CDR3 has 19 amino acids. The V end was cut by 6 bases, the J end by 0 bases, with 23 bases between. DNA of the CDR3: TGTGCCAGCAGGGGGTCGGGGGACAGCATACCTACGAACACCGGGGAGCTGTTTTTT. This gives the protein CASRGSGDSIPTNTGELFF.

To note about this clone: Sequence at one end of the junction differs from germline and may be a read error. The CDR3 nucleotides are TGTGCCAGCAGCTTACTCGAGGAAAGGCCGACTCACTTC. Its protein is CASSLLEERPTHF. V and J are TRBV7-3 and TRBJ1-2; no definite D call. Germline values: CDR1 SGHTA, CDR2 FQGTGA. This CDR3 comprises 13 residues.

The V gene is TRBV7-2, the J gene TRBJ2-5; either TRBD1 or TRBD2 may fit D (5 bases each). Looked up from germline, CDR1 is SGHTA and CDR2 is FQGNSA. The CDR3 extends over 13 amino acids. Trimming pared 6 bases from V and 4 bases from J, leaving 12 bases between. The CDR3 loop is CASSPGTVETQYF. In DNA, the CDR3 is TGTGCCAGCAGTCCCGGGACGGTAGAGACCCAGTACTTC.

V gene TRBV5-1 combines with J gene TRBJ1-1, with D perhaps TRBD1 (5 bases). Germline assignment: CDR1 SGHRS and CDR2 YFSETQ. The CDR3 is 13 residues long. V was clipped by 0 bases and J by 10 bases, with 13 bases between them. The CDR3 loop is CASSLDGTSRAFF. CDR3 coding DNA: TGCGCCAGCAGCTTGGACGGGACTTCGCGAGCTTTCTTT.

The chain joins TRBV30 to TRBJ1-6, with D possibly matching TRBD1 (6 bases). This CDR3 spans 14 amino acids. CDR1 and CDR2 (germline): GTSNPN, SVGIG (reference sequence). V lost 3 bases and J 4 bases, leaving 10 bases between the germline ends. This CDR3 is CAWRYGQYNSPLHF. The CDR3 coding sequence is TGTGCCTGGAGGTATGGACAGTATAATTCACCCCTCCACTTT.

This chain joins TRBV6-5 and TRBJ2-3; 9 positions agree with TRBD2. The junction had 10 bases not matched to a gene; V was cut back by 4 bases and J by 5 bases. Germline CDR1 is MNHEY and CDR2 is SVGAGI. The CDR3 extends over 16 amino acids. In DNA form, the CDR3 reads TGTGCCAGCAGTTTTAGAGGCGGGCGGGGGGGAGATACGCAGTATTTT. Translation: CASSFRGGRGGDTQYF.

The chain combines TRBV7-9 with TRBJ1-1; D is unresolved. CDR3 length: 14 residues. CDR1 is SEHNR, CDR2 FQNEAQ, per germline (reference sequence). V lost 0 bases, J lost 4 bases, and 9 bases lay in between. In nucleotides, the CDR3 is TGTGCCAGCAGCTTAGCGGGAAGTTTCACTGAAGCTTTCTTT. Amino acid sequence: CASSLAGSFTEAFF. The full variable domain, in which reference TRBV7-9 and TRBJ1-1 provide the parts outside the CDR3, is DTGVSQNPRHKITKRGQNVTFRCDPISEHNRLYWYRQTLGQGPEFLTYFQNEAQLEKSRLLSDRFSAERPKGSFSTLEIQRTEQGDSAMYLCASSLAGSFTEAFFGQGTRLTVV.